Following are 23 T cell receptor beta chains from one sample sequenced in a study of T cell responses to AZD1222 COVID-19 vaccine (dated by TCRdb to the early 2020s). The library was made by the immunoSEQ multiplex PCR assay. Imported from immuneACCESS, the table was reduced by TCRdb to in-frame sequences with V and J called. These copies leave out some clones; in studies compared against another copy, an unresolved V gene accounts for under half, and the cause of the remainder is not known. The sample table contains approximately 120,000 clones; only one count was recorded for roughly 89% of them. Together, the top ten hold 25% to 30% of the sample. The time point label here, explained by the study, means: baseline before first vaccination. The sample here was peripheral blood, taken on day 0 of AZD1222 vaccination. The receptors derive from an adult in good health.

This sequence joins TRBV9 and TRBJ2-3; the D gene is possibly TRBD2 (5 bases). Trimming stripped 2 bases from V and 2 bases from J, with 15 bases between. Germline V CDR1 and CDR2: SGDLS, YYNGEE. This CDR3 has 16 residues. DNA for the CDR3: TGTGCCAGCAGCGTCCGAGGGAGTCCTTTCACAGATACGCAGTATTTT. Translated: CASSVRGSPFTDTQYF.

The chain recombines TRBV11-3 with TRBJ2-1; D ambiguous. CDR1 and CDR2 (germline): SGHNT, YENEEA. V was trimmed by 5 bases and J by 5 bases, leaving 10 bases between them. CDR3 length: 13 amino acids. The CDR3 sequence: CASSPPNDNEQFF. CDR3 DNA: TGTGCCAGCAGCCCACCAAATGACAATGAGCAGTTCTTC.

The rearrangement uses TRBV4-3 and TRBJ2-3, with D hard to call. With 2 bases removed from V and 6 bases from J, the gap between germline ends came to 9 bases. In germline, CDR1 is LGHNA, CDR2 YSLEER. This CDR3 spans 13 amino acids. CDR3: CASSQLLKDTQYF. The CDR3 coding sequence is TGCGCCAGCAGCCAACTGTTGAAGGATACGCAGTATTTT.

CDR3 DNA: TGTGCAAGTCGCTTAGCCCCTGGAAGGGACAGGGCAGAGGACTACGAGCAGTACTTC. It codes for CASRLAPGRDRAEDYEQYF. This chain uses TRBV12-2 with TRBJ2-7; no check of the table's D call, TRBD1, against the DNA was made. TRBV12-2 is recorded as a pseudogene. This CDR3 has 19 residues.

The chain carries TRBV19 and TRBJ2-7; tentative D call: TRBD2 (6 bases). The V gene lost 5 bases and the J gene lost 2 bases, with 19 bases spanning the gap. CDR3 length: 16 residues. Germline assignment: CDR1 LNHDA and CDR2 SQIVND (reference sequence). CDR3 DNA: TGTGCCAGTAGTGAACTCCCGGGACTCTCCCCCTACGAGCAGTACTTC. Translating gives CASSELPGLSPYEQYF.

The J gene is TRBJ1-1, the V gene TRBV7-2, with D unresolved. V was clipped by 1 base and J by 5 bases, with 8 bases between them. The CDR3 loop spans 13 amino acids. Per the germline V gene, CDR1 is SGHTA and CDR2 is FQGNSA. The chain's CDR3 is CASSLDRETEAFF. In DNA form, the CDR3 reads TGTGCCAGCAGCTTAGATCGGGAGACTGAAGCTTTCTTT.

This clone was counted a few times. The chain has TRBV7-9 and TRBJ1-2; D is unresolved. V lost 1 base, J lost 7 bases, and 13 bases lay in between. CDR3 length: 14 amino acids. Germline CDR1 reads SEHNR; CDR2 reads FQNEAQ (reference sequence). The CDR3 sequence is CASSLESVTGGYTF. For the CDR3, the DNA is TGTGCCAGCAGCTTAGAGTCGGTCACCGGTGGCTACACCTTC.

The rearrangement uses TRBV23-1 and TRBJ2-7; D remains unclear. TRBV23-1 is an ORF, and what it does is uncertain. Trimming removed 4 bases at V and 3 bases at J, with 7 bases between. CDR3 length equals 12 residues. The CDR3 bases are TGCGCCAGCAGTCCATGGCTCTACGAGCAGTACTTC. This sequence encodes CASSPWLYEQYF.

The chain employs TRBV9 and TRBJ1-5; perhaps TRBD1 as D (5 bases). Between the trimmed V and J ends, which lost 0 bases and 4 bases, there was a span of 11 bases. Germline CDR1 and CDR2: SGDLS and YYNGEE. The CDR3 consists of 15 residues. The DNA of the CDR3 is TGTGCCAGCAGCGTAGGAGTGGGGGGTAATCAGCCCCAGCATTTT. Translated: CASSVGVGGNQPQHF.

V gene TRBV15 combines with J gene TRBJ1-1; the D gene is possibly TRBD1 (5 bases). Germline values: CDR1 LNHNV, CDR2 YYDKDF (reference sequence). The CDR3 length is 15 residues. The V end was cut by 3 bases, the J end by 3 bases, with 14 bases between. This chain's CDR3 is CATSSPGKGHTEAFF. CDR3 DNA sequence: TGTGCCACCAGCAGCCCGGGGAAGGGGCACACTGAAGCTTTCTTT.

The chain couples TRBV5-6 to TRBJ1-1; tentatively, D is TRBD1 (5 bases). CDR1 and CDR2 from the germline V gene are SGHDT and YYEEEE. The CDR3 length is 18 residues. V lost 4 bases and J lost 1, with 23 bases in between. The DNA of the CDR3 is TGTGCCAGCAGCGGGTCACCGGGGCGGGGGAGAGGGAACACTGAAGCTTTCTTT. Encoded protein: CASSGSPGRGRGNTEAFF.

This clone came up once. The chain combines TRBV6-5 with TRBJ2-1, with unresolved D. V was pared by 6 bases and J by 5 bases, with 14 bases between. CDR1 is MNHEY, CDR2 SVGAGI, per germline. The CDR3 spans 14 residues. CDR3: CASSGPVPNNEQFF. As DNA, the CDR3 is TGTGCCAGCAGCGGGCCGGTACCCAACAATGAGCAGTTCTTC.

The V gene is TRBV2, the J gene TRBJ1-2; D remains unclear. This CDR3 has 14 amino acids. Germline-derived CDR1 and CDR2 are SNHLY and FYNNEI. V was clipped by 0 bases and J by 4 bases, with 9 bases between them. CDR3 protein: CASSEAGRSYGYTF. The CDR3 coding sequence is TGTGCCAGCAGTGAAGCAGGCCGCAGCTATGGCTACACCTTC.

The chain joins TRBV19 to TRBJ1-6, with D tentatively TRBD1 (6 bases). This CDR3 comprises 13 residues. Trimming left V 9 bases short and J 10 bases short, with 16 bases between. Germline CDR1 reads LNHDA; CDR2 reads SQIVND (reference sequence). This CDR3 is CASSGTIRSPLHF. The DNA for the CDR3 is TGTGCCAGCTCCGGGACAATAAGATCACCCCTCCACTTT.

This clone was counted between two and nine times. This chain uses TRBV12-3 or TRBV12-4 with TRBJ1-1; D unclear. The CDR3 spans 12 residues. The germline V and J ends were trimmed by 4 bases and 1 base, with 4 bases remaining between them. In nucleotides, the CDR3 is TGTGCCAGCAGTTGGCGGAACACTGAAGCTTTCTTT. Its protein is CASSWRNTEAFF.

The V gene is TRBV10-2, the J gene TRBJ1-3, with unresolved D. Germline V gives CDR1 WSHSY, CDR2 SAAADI. The CDR3 has 13 amino acids. Trimming removed 5 bases from V and 0 bases from J, with 5 bases in between. As DNA, the CDR3 is TGCGCCAGCAGTCAGACCTCTGGAAACACCATATATTTT. Amino acids: CASSQTSGNTIYF.

V and J are TRBV2 and TRBJ2-7; D is unclear. V gave up 8 bases and J gave up 0 bases, with 8 bases separating them. Germline V gene lookup returns CDR1 SNHLY and CDR2 FYNNEI. The CDR3 runs 12 residues. In DNA, the CDR3 is TGTGCCAGCTCGGCACTCTCCTACGAGCAGTACTTC. Translation gives CASSALSYEQYF.

The chain combines TRBV15 with TRBJ2-1; no reliable D call. V lost 0 bases to trimming and J lost 7 bases, with 10 bases between them. The germline V gene has CDR1 LNHNV and CDR2 YYDKDF (reference sequence). The CDR3 spans 14 residues. The CDR3 loop is CATSREVAWNEQFF. The DNA for the CDR3 is TGTGCCACCAGCAGAGAAGTAGCATGGAATGAGCAGTTCTTC.

This clone was detected only once. The V and J genes are TRBV6-1 and TRBJ1-2; TRBD1 might be the D (6 bases). Trimming stripped 2 bases from V and 4 bases from J, with 8 bases between. The CDR3 loop spans 13 amino acids. CDR1 and CDR2 (germline): MNHNS, SASEGT. The CDR3 nucleotides are TGTGCCAGCAGTGAAACGGACAGCTATGGCTACACCTTC. Encoded protein: CASSETDSYGYTF.

With respect to this clone: The junction does not match germline at one end; this may be a read error. This sequence joins TRBV6-4 and TRBJ2-1; 7 nucleotides line up with TRBD2. The length of the CDR3 is 13 residues. The germline gives CDR1 MRHNA, CDR2 SNTAGT. CDR3 sequence: CASSQSGADEQLF. CDR3 DNA: TGTGCCAGCAGTCAGAGCGGGGCCGATGAGCAGCTCTTC.

The gene calls are TRBV27 and TRBJ2-6, with 8 positions matching TRBD1. This CDR3 contains 16 residues. The germline gives CDR1 MNHEY, CDR2 SMNVEV (reference sequence). The junction had 4 bases not matched to a gene; V was cut back by 5 bases and J by 1 base. The CDR3 DNA is TGTGCCAGCAGTCGACAGGGGTCATCTGGGGCCAACGTCCTGACTTTC. Protein sequence: CASSRQGSSGANVLTF.

The J gene is TRBJ2-4, the V gene TRBV3-1 (or the pseudogene TRBV3-2); 7 bases map to TRBD2. The V gene end was trimmed by 5 bases and the J gene end by 1 base; junction bases not matched to a gene: 11. The CDR3 is made up of 17 amino acids. The germline CDR1 and CDR2 sequences are LGHDT and YNNKEL (reference sequence). CDR3 loop: CASSASGTMEAKNIQYF. CDR3 in DNA: TGTGCCAGCAGCGCTTCCGGGACTATGGAGGCCAAAAACATTCAGTACTTC.

The chain recombines TRBV3-1 (or the pseudogene TRBV3-2) with TRBJ1-1, with a possible D match to TRBD1 (5 bases). The V gene's germline CDR1 is LGHDT and CDR2 YNNKEL (reference sequence). CDR3 length: 14 residues. The germline V and J ends were trimmed by 4 bases and 5 bases, with 14 bases remaining between them. As DNA, the CDR3 is TGTGCCAGCAGCCCAGAAGTAAGGGGAACTGAAGCTTTCTTT. It is translated as CASSPEVRGTEAFF.